This TCR beta chain originates from a study of cytomegalovirus exposure and HLA in healthy donors. The PCR contained 60 Vbeta and 13 Jbeta primers. TCRdb keeps only in-frame clones here, not all; method: immunoSEQ multiplex PCR. The repertoire consists of 150,000 to 200,000 clones, with approximately 80% occurring once and the leading ten covering about 3.1%. On this clone: The antigen remains undetermined.

The length of the CDR3 is 15 residues. V was trimmed by 0 bases and J by 7 bases, leaving 14 bases between them. In germline, CDR1 is SGHRS, CDR2 YFSETQ. The study's findings and limits: Later on, analysis showed that most CMV-associated TCR beta chains appeared to be HLA-restricted. Prior analysis indicated that the majority of TCR beta V segments exhibited productivity approximately 90% or approximately 30% of the time.

The V call is TRBV5-1, the J call TRBJ2-1; weak D call: TRBD1 (5 bases). The receptor comes from a male donor in good health and CMV-seronegative. The sequencing input was PBMCs. This chain's CDR3 is CASSLEAGIVNEQFF. The CDR3, as DNA: TGCGCCAGCAGCTTGGAGGCAGGGATAGTAAATGAGCAGTTCTTC.